One and the same sample provided the 4 T cell receptor beta chains below, sequenced in a study of T cell responses to AZD1222 COVID-19 vaccine. This table comes from immunoSEQ multiplex PCR, and its TCRdb copy is limited to in-frame clones, with some not included. The data hold 150,000 or so clones, with 90% to 95% observed a single time. The material was peripheral blood, obtained 28 days after the second AZD1222 dose. The receptors here all came from an adult who received the AZD1222 COVID-19 vaccine.

This chain joins TRBV11-2 and TRBJ2-7; TRBD1 is a possible D gene (6 bases). This CDR3 is 15 amino acids long. CDR1 and CDR2 (germline): SGHAT, FQNNGV. V lost 5 bases, J lost 3 bases, and 17 bases lay in between. For the CDR3, the DNA is TGTGCCAGCAGCCCACAGGGCGGCCAACGCTACGAGCAGTACTTC. Amino acids: CASSPQGGQRYEQYF.

The chain is built from TRBV6-2 or TRBV6-3 and TRBJ2-5; 7 positions agree with TRBD2. Trimming cost V 0 bases and J 5 bases; bases outside gene matches: 9. This CDR3 contains 16 residues. From germline, CDR1 is MNHEY and CDR2 SVGEGT. CDR3: CASSYSFAGDRETQYF. CDR3 sequence (DNA): TGTGCCAGCAGTTACTCGTTCGCGGGAGATCGTGAGACCCAGTACTTC.

The genes are TRBV25-1 and TRBJ2-2; the D is unclear. This CDR3 is 14 amino acids long. Looked up from germline, CDR1 is MGHDK and CDR2 is SYGVNS. V was clipped by 4 bases and J by 0 bases, with 6 bases between them. The CDR3 loop is CASSAHANTGELFF. CDR3 DNA: TGTGCCAGCAGTGCACACGCGAACACCGGGGAGCTGTTTTTT. Full variable domain (outside the CDR3, taken from reference TRBV25-1 and TRBJ2-2): EADIYQTPRYLVIGTGKKITLECSQTMGHDKMYWYQQDPGMELHLIHYSYGVNSTEKGDLSSESTVSRIRTEHFPLTLESARPSHTSQYLCASSAHANTGELFFGEGSRLTVL.

The chain links TRBV6-4 to TRBJ1-1; perhaps TRBD1 as D (5 bases). This CDR3 contains 18 residues. Germline assignment: CDR1 MRHNA and CDR2 SNTAGT. Trimming removed 0 bases at V and 3 bases at J, with 20 bases between. CDR3 amino acids: CASSDSSGHGMGDTEAFF. The CDR3 nucleotides are TGTGCCAGCAGTGACTCGAGTGGACACGGAATGGGGGACACTGAAGCTTTCTTT.